This T cell receptor beta chain was captured in a study of response to subunit inactivated influenza vaccine. General study findings and limits: T cells newly recruited by each seasonal influenza vaccination are few, the authors suggested.

Remarks on this clonotype: What it recognizes is unknown.

TCRdb processed the RT-PCR reads anew with MiXCR; each CDR3 protein has one entry. The sample includes 530,000 or so distinct CDR3 sequences, around 25% seen only once; the top ten take around 1.8%. Trimming removed 6 bases at V and 2 bases at J, with 11 bases between. Germline lookup yields CDR1 SQVTM and CDR2 ANQGSEA. The CDR3 contains 12 residues. This sequence joins TRBV29-1 and TRBJ2-7; tentatively, D is TRBD1 (5 bases). This clonotype originated in a man aged 50-59 years who received an inactivated influenza vaccine. The sample in question was CD4+ T cells sorted from PBMCs, obtained around 5 days after vaccination. The CDR3 region has the DNA TGCAGCGTCAGGGTAACGCCCTACGAGCAGTACTTC. It encodes CSVRVTPYEQYF.